This T cell receptor beta chain was sequenced for a study of CD8+CD57+ T cells in acquired aplastic anemia. The study, taken as a whole, reports: Around 29 shared CD8+ CDR3s appeared highly expressed within patients' immunodominant clones.

Selection for sequencing was limited to patients who had shown CD8+CD57+ cell expansion by flow cytometry. The CDR3 has 14 residues. Trimming cost V 5 bases and J 3 bases, with 13 bases left between them. CDR1 and CDR2 (germline): MNHEY, SVGAGI. With respect to this clonotype: The target antigen is unknown.

Genomic DNA acted as the template from which TCR beta VDJ combination and CDR3 sequence profiling were carried out. Via MiXCR, TCRdb re-called the reads, giving one row per CDR3 protein. The table shows fewer than 250,000 distinct CDR3 sequences, with around 43% occurring only once. Sequenced material: sorted CD4+, CD8+, or CD8+CD57+ T cells (not recorded which) from PBMCs. The TCR originated in a human donor with aplastic anemia. The rearrangement uses TRBV6-5 and TRBJ1-1; maybe TRBD1 (5 bases). The CDR3 nucleotides read TGTGCCAGCAGTATTTTAGCGGGGGACACTGAAGCTTTCTTT. Its protein is CASSILAGDTEAFF.